A single sample gave rise to the 13 T cell receptor beta chains below, sequenced in a study of blood T cell repertoires in COVID-19 (dated by TCRdb to about 2020). Library preparation employed the immunoSEQ multiplex PCR assay. This immuneACCESS table, as held by TCRdb, lists in-frame sequences with V and J called but not all clones. Of the missing ones, under half trace to an unresolved V gene in checked studies; the others have no known cause. The sample data list 85,000 to 110,000 clones, and roughly 90% of these were observed just once. Of the sample, around 6.2% falls within the top ten clones. The sequencing sample was made of peripheral blood. All receptors come from a human donor in a cohort sampled during active COVID-19.

This CDR3 is CASSVTGRTDTQYF. Written as DNA, the CDR3 is TGTGCCAGCAGCGTGACAGGGCGCACAGATACGCAGTATTTT. The chain carries TRBV9 and TRBJ2-3, with 7 bases lining up with TRBD1. The CDR3 sequence is 14 residues long. The junction had 1 base not matched to a gene; V was cut back by 2 bases and J by 1 base. Germline CDR1 reads SGDLS; CDR2 reads YYNGEE. The entire variable domain, with the rest obtained from reference TRBV9 and TRBJ2-3, is as follows: DSGVTQTPKHLITATGQRVTLRCSPRSGDLSVYWYQQSLDQGLQFLIQYYNGEERAKGNILERFSAQQFPDLHSELNLSSLELGDSALYFCASSVTGRTDTQYFGPGTRLTVL.

This clone was observed a single time. V is TRBV6-6 and J is TRBJ2-1, with D perhaps matching TRBD2 (6 bases). The germline gives CDR1 MNHNY, CDR2 SVGAGI (reference sequence). The CDR3 spans 15 residues. The ends were cut back, 2 bases at V and 8 bases at J, with 16 bases in the middle. The CDR3 reads CASSYGGLYRDEQFF. CDR3 sequence (DNA): TGTGCCAGCAGTTACGGGGGACTGTACCGGGATGAGCAGTTCTTC.

The chain is built from TRBV19 and TRBJ1-3, with TRBD1 identical over 9 bases. The V segment lost 5 bases and the J segment 3 bases; nucleotides outside the gene matches: 8. CDR3 length: 16 residues. The germline CDR1 and CDR2 sequences are LNHDA and SQIVND (reference sequence). The CDR3 DNA follows: TGTGCCAGTAGTTTCACACAGGGGGCGCGTGGAAACACCATATATTTT. Its translation is CASSFTQGARGNTIYF. Variable domain in full (rest from reference TRBV19 and TRBJ1-3): DGGITQSPKYLFRKEGQNVTLSCEQNLNHDAMYWYRQDPGQGLRLIYYSQIVNDFQKGDIAEGYSVSREKKESFPLTVTSAQKNPTAFYLCASSFTQGARGNTIYFGEGSWLTVV.

V usage is TRBV6-1 and J usage is TRBJ1-5; 10 bases agree with TRBD1. This CDR3 contains 16 residues. Per germline, CDR1 MNHNS and CDR2 SASEGT. The V gene end was trimmed by 1 base and the J gene end by 4 bases; junction bases not matched to a gene: 4. CDR3 DNA sequence: TGTGCCAGCAGTGAAGAATCGGGACAGGGGAATCAGCCCCAGCATTTT. The encoded protein is CASSEESGQGNQPQHF.

V gene TRBV15 combines with J gene TRBJ1-6, with D possibly TRBD1 on 6 matching bases. Trimming shortened V by 0 bases and J by 10 bases, and 16 bases separated the two germline ends. The CDR3 has 16 residues. Germline V gene sequence: CDR1 LNHNV, CDR2 YYDKDF (reference sequence). The CDR3 bases are TGTGCCACCAGCAGAGATCCGGTGATAGGGGGATCACCCCTCCACTTT. This encodes CATSRDPVIGGSPLHF.

The rearrangement links TRBV7-3 to TRBJ1-3, with D perhaps TRBD1 (5 bases). The V end was cut by 10 bases, the J end by 0 bases, with 25 bases between. Germline assignment: CDR1 SGHTA and CDR2 FQGTGA. The CDR3 runs to 18 residues. The CDR3 sequence: CATTSSRRQRDSGNTIYF. Written as DNA, the CDR3 is TGTGCCACCACCTCCTCCAGACGACAGCGAGACTCTGGAAACACCATATATTTT. Looking up the rest from reference TRBV7-3 and TRBJ1-3 gives the full variable domain: GAGVSQTPSNKVTEKGKYVELRCDPISGHTALYWYRQSLGQGPEFLIYFQGTGAADDSGLPNDRFFAVRPEGSVSTLKIQRTERGDSAVYLCATTSSRRQRDSGNTIYFGEGSWLTVV.

The V and J genes are TRBV4-1 and TRBJ2-7; TRBD1 matches at 8 bases. The CDR3 covers 17 residues. CDR1 MGHRA and CDR2 YSYEKL come from the germline V gene. The V gene end was trimmed by 1 base and the J gene end by 5 bases; junction bases not matched to a gene: 13. The CDR3 here is CASSQGPATGGRNEQYF. For the CDR3, the DNA is TGCGCCAGCAGCCAAGGCCCGGCAACAGGGGGTCGCAACGAGCAGTACTTC.

The chain carries TRBV24-1 and TRBJ2-3; the D is unclear. The V gene lost 1 base and the J gene lost 4 bases, with 8 bases spanning the gap. This CDR3 has 14 residues. Per germline, CDR1 KGHDR and CDR2 SFDVKD. CDR3 loop: CATSDFSGSDTQYF. CDR3 sequence (DNA): TGTGCCACCAGTGATTTCTCGGGTTCAGATACGCAGTATTTT.

The chain is built from TRBV28 and TRBJ1-3; no clear D gene. The CDR3 covers 15 residues. Germline V gene data show CDR1 as MDHEN and CDR2 as SYDVKM. Trimming stripped 7 bases from V and 0 bases from J, with 13 bases between. The CDR3 DNA reads as TGTGCCAGCACCCATCGAGGGCCCTCTGGAAACACCATATATTTT. This sequence encodes CASTHRGPSGNTIYF.

V usage is TRBV5-5 and J usage is TRBJ2-5; 8 bases match TRBD2. CDR3 length: 17 residues. V was pared by 4 bases and J by 4 bases, with 15 bases of the junction left unmatched. CDR1 is SGHKS, CDR2 YYEKEE, per germline (reference sequence). CDR3 bases: TGTGCCAGCAGCCTCCTAGGAATCCGAGCGGGAGCAGAGACCCAGTACTTC. Amino acids: CASSLLGIRAGAETQYF.

Here the CDR3 DNA reads TGTGCCAGCTCCTTGGTGGGGGCCAGCGACACTGAAGCTTTCTTT. This sequence encodes CASSLVGASDTEAFF. V is TRBV3-1 (or the pseudogene TRBV3-2) and J is TRBJ1-1, with TRBD1 as a possible D gene (6 bases). The ends were cut back, 8 bases at V and 3 bases at J, with 19 bases in the middle. Germline V CDR1 and CDR2: LGHDT, YNNKEL (reference sequence). The CDR3 is 15 amino acids.

The V call is TRBV7-9, the J call TRBJ2-3, with 8 nucleotides matching TRBD1. Germline V CDR1 and CDR2: SEHNR, FQNEAQ (reference sequence). This CDR3 comprises 11 residues. Trimming at V came to 10 bases and at J to 4 bases, leaving 1 base not matched to a gene. The CDR3: CATGGADTQYF. CDR3 nucleotides: TGTGCCACAGGGGGCGCAGATACGCAGTATTTT. The full variable domain, rest sourced from reference TRBV7-9 and TRBJ2-3, is DTGVSQNPRHKITKRGQNVTFRCDPISEHNRLYWYRQTLGQGPEFLTYFQNEAQLEKSRLLSDRFSAERPKGSFSTLEIQRTEQGDSAMYLCATGGADTQYFGPGTRLTVL.

The V and J genes are TRBV29-1 and TRBJ2-1; D is possibly TRBD2 (6 bases). Germline loops: CDR1 SQVTM, CDR2 ANQGSEA. V shed 7 bases and J shed 7 bases, with 17 bases lying between them. The CDR3 has 13 residues. CDR3 region: CSALRESANEQFF. CDR3 bases: TGCAGCGCTTTACGGGAGAGCGCAAATGAGCAGTTCTTC.